This T cell receptor beta chain was captured by sequencing in a study of CD8+CD57+ T cells in acquired aplastic anemia. Background on the study: Roughly 3 ug was the average amount of DNA from sorted CD4+ and CD8+ cells. Study results and caveats: Patients and controls had CD8+ Simpson's diversity values that were not significantly distinct. Common to patients and controls were around 30 CD8+ CDR3 sequences.

TCR beta VDJ and CDR3 profiles were obtained from a genomic DNA template. TCRdb called the reads again in MiXCR, with one record for every CDR3 protein. The table includes some 170,000 distinct CDR3 sequences, 40% to 55% detected once. The germline V gene has CDR1 MNHNS and CDR2 SASEGT. This CDR3 spans 15 amino acids. Between the trimmed V and J ends, which lost 7 bases and 4 bases, there was a span of 17 bases. Selection for sequencing was limited to patients who had shown CD8+CD57+ cell expansion by flow cytometry. Receipt of therapy had not occurred in any patient by the time of blood sampling. This clonotype turned up a few times. Its antigen is unidentified.

The source of this sequence is a human donor with aplastic anemia. Material: sorted CD4+, CD8+, or CD8+CD57+ T cells (not recorded which) from PBMCs. The genes are TRBV6-1 and TRBJ2-1; perhaps TRBD2 as D (7 bases). The CDR3 nucleotides are TGTGCCAGCACCGAGGGGGGGGCGGATTACAATGAGCAGTTCTTC. It specifies CASTEGGADYNEQFF.